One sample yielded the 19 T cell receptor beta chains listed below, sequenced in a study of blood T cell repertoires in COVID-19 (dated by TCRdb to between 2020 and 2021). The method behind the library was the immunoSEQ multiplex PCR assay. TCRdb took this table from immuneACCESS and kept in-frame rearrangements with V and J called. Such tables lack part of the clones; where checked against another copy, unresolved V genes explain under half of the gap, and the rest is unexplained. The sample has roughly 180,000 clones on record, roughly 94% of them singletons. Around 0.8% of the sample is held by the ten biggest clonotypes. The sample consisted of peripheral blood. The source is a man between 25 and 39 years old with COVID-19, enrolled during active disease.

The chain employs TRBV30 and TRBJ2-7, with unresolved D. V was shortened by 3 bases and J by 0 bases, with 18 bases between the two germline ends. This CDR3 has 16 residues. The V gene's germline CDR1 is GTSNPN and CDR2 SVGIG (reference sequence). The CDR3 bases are TGTGCCTGGAGCAACGGAGACGCTAATCCCTCCTACGAGCAGTACTTC. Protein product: CAWSNGDANPSYEQYF.

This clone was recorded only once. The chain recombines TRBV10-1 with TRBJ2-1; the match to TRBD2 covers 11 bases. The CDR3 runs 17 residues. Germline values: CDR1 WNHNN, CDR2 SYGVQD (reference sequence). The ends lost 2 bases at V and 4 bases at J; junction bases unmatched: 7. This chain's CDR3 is CASSEGLGLAVYNEQFF. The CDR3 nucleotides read TGCGCCAGCAGTGAGGGTCTGGGACTAGCGGTTTACAATGAGCAGTTCTTC.

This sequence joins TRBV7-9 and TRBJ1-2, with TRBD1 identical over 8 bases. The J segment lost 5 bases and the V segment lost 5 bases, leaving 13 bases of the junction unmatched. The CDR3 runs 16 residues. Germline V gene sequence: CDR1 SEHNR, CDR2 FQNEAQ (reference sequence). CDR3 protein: CASSTRSGGDGYGYTF. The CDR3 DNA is TGTGCCAGCAGCACAAGGTCAGGGGGCGACGGGTATGGCTACACCTTC. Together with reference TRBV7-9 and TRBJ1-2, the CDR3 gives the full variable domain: DTGVSQNPRHKITKRGQNVTFRCDPISEHNRLYWYRQTLGQGPEFLTYFQNEAQLEKSRLLSDRFSAERPKGSFSTLEIQRTEQGDSAMYLCASSTRSGGDGYGYTFGSGTRLTVV.

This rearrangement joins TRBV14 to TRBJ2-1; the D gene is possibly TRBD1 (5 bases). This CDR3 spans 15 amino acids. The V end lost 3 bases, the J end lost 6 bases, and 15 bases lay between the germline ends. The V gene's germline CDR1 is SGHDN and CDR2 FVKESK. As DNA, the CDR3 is TGTGCCAGCAGCCAGGAGTCCCCTGGGGCCAATGAGCAGTTCTTC. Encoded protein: CASSQESPGANEQFF.

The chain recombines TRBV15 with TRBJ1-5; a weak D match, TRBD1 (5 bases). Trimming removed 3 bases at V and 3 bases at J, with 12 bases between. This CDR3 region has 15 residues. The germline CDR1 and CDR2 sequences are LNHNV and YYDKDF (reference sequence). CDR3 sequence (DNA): TGTGCCACCAGCAGCGCAGACAGAGTCAATCAGCCCCAGCATTTT. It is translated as CATSSADRVNQPQHF.

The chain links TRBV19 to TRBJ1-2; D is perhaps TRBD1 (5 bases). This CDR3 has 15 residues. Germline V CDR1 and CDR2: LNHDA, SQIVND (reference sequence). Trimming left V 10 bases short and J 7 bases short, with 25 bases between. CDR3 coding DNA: TGTGCCACGACCGACACGGGACTTAGGACGAGTGGCTACACCTTC. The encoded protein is CATTDTGLRTSGYTF.

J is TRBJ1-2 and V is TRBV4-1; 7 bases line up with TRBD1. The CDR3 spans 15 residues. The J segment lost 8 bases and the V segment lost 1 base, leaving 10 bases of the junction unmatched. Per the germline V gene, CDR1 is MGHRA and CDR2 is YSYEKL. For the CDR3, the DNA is TGCGCCAGCAGCCAAGGGCGGACAGGCGTAAGGGGCTACACCTTC. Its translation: CASSQGRTGVRGYTF.

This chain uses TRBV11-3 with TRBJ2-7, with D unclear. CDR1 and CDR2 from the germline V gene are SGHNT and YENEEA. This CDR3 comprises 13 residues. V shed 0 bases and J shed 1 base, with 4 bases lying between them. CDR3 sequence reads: CASSLESSYEQYF. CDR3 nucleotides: TGTGCCAGCAGCTTAGAGAGTTCCTACGAGCAGTACTTC.

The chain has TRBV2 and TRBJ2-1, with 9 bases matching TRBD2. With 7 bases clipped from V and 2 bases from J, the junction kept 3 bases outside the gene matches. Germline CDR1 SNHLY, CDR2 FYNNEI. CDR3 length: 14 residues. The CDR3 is CASKAGGTYNEQFF. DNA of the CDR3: TGTGCCAGCAAAGCGGGGGGCACCTACAATGAGCAGTTCTTC.

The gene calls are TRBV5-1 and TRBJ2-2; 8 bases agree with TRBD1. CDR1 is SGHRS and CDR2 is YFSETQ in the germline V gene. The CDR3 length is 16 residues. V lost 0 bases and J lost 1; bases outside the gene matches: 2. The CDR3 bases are TGCGCCAGCAGCTTGGCCGGGACAGGGAACACCGGGGAGCTGTTTTTT. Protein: CASSLAGTGNTGELFF.

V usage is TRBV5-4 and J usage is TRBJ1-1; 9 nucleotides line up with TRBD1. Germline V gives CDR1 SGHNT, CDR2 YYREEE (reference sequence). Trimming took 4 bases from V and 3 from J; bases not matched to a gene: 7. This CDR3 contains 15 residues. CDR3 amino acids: CASSTRTGADTEAFF. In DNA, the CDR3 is TGTGCCAGCAGCACGAGGACAGGGGCGGACACTGAAGCTTTCTTT.

CDR3 sequence reads: CASSLGGAGSFTDTQYF. CDR3 coding DNA: TGTGCCAGCAGCTTAGGCGGGGCCGGCTCCTTCACAGATACGCAGTATTTT. This sequence joins TRBV7-3 and TRBJ2-3, with D possibly being TRBD2 (6 bases). The CDR3 runs 17 residues. The germline gives CDR1 SGHTA, CDR2 FQGTGA. Deletions cut 2 bases from V and 2 bases from J, with 17 bases between.

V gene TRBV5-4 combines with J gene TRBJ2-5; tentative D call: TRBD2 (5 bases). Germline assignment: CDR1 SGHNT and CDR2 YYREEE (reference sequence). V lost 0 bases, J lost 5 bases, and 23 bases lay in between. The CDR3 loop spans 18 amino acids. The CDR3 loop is CASSLGVVGKEVFETQYF. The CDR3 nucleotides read TGTGCCAGCAGCTTGGGTGTCGTAGGGAAGGAGGTTTTTGAGACCCAGTACTTC.

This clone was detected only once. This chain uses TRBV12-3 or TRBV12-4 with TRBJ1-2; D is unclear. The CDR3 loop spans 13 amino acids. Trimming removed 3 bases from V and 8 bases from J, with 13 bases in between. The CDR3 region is CASSFGQAGGYTF. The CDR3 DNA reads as TGTGCCAGCAGTTTCGGCCAGGCTGGGGGCTACACCTTC.

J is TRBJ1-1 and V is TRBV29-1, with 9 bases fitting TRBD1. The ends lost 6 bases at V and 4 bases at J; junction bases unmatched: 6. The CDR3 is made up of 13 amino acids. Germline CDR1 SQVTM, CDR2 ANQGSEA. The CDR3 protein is CSVTGQGGTEAFF. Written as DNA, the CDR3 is TGCAGCGTCACGGGACAGGGAGGCACTGAAGCTTTCTTT.

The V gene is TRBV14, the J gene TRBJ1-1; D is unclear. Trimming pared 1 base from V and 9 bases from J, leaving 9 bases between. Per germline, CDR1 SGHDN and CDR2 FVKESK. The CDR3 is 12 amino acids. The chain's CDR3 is CASSQGRPQAFF. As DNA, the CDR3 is TGTGCCAGCAGCCAAGGGCGGCCCCAAGCTTTCTTT.

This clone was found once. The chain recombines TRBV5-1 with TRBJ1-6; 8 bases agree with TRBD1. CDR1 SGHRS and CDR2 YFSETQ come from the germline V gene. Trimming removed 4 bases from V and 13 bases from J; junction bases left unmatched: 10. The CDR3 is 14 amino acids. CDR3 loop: CASSLPGTGDPLHF. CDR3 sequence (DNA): TGCGCCAGCAGCCTTCCCGGGACAGGTGATCCCCTCCACTTT.

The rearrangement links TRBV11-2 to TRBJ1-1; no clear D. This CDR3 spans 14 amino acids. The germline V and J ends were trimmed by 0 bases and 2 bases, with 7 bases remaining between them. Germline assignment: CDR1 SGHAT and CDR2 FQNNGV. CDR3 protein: CASSLDFPNTEAFF. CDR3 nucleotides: TGTGCCAGCAGCTTAGATTTCCCTAACACTGAAGCTTTCTTT.

CDR3 coding DNA: TGCGCCAGCAGTGATGCCGGGAGTACTAATGAAAAACTGTTTTTT. It encodes CASSDAGSTNEKLFF. The chain recombines TRBV10-1 with TRBJ1-4; D not resolved. Trimming took off 3 bases at V and 2 bases at J, with 10 bases between the two ends. From germline, CDR1 is WNHNN and CDR2 SYGVQD (reference sequence). CDR3 size: 15 residues.